This T cell receptor (beta chain) was observed in a study of cytomegalovirus exposure and HLA in healthy donors. Study outcomes and limitations: Later analysis identified around 15,000 TCR beta sequences associated with HLA alleles, using a false discovery rate threshold of 0.05.

Each of the donors was a healthy bone marrow donor. The V gene end was trimmed by 4 bases and the J gene end by 8 bases; junction bases not matched to a gene: 13. Germline V gene data show CDR1 as SGHTA and CDR2 as FQGTGA. The CDR3 runs to 16 residues. The PCR used 60 Vbeta and 13 Jbeta primers. Assay: immunoSEQ multiplex PCR; the TCRdb copy retains only in-frame clones and omits some. The data contain 60,000 to 75,000 clones, around 80% of them seen just once; the ten biggest clones take up approximately 3%. Worth noting for this clone: Its antigen is unknown.

J is TRBJ2-1 and V is TRBV7-3; 8 bases align to TRBD2. Sequencing used PBMCs. This clonotype originated in a woman aged 25 to 39 in good health and CMV-seronegative. For the CDR3, the DNA is TGTGCCAGCAGCTCTAGGGAGAGCGGGAGAAGGTATGAGCAGTTCTTC. Translated: CASSSRESGRRYEQFF.